Below, 21 T cell receptor beta chains from the same sample are listed, as sequenced in a study of cytomegalovirus exposure and HLA in healthy donors (dated by TCRdb to about 2017). Library preparation was by the immunoSEQ multiplex PCR assay. A mixture of 60 forward primers for TCR Vbeta segments and 13 reverse primers for TCR Jbeta segments was used in the multiplex PCR. Imported from immuneACCESS, the table was reduced by TCRdb to in-frame sequences with V and J called. These copies leave out some clones; in studies compared against another copy, an unresolved V gene accounts for under half, and the cause of the remainder is not known. The sample records about 160,000 clones, approximately 76% of which are singletons. Clones ranked in the top ten supply approximately 1.3% of the sample. Input material: PBMCs. The origin of the receptors is a man aged 55 to 70 in good health and CMV-seronegative.

V and J are TRBV19 and TRBJ2-1, with TRBD1 identical over 7 bases. J was trimmed by 10 bases and V by 6 bases; bases with no gene match: 15. The CDR3 totals 15 residues. Germline loops: CDR1 LNHDA, CDR2 SQIVND (reference sequence). The CDR3 nucleotides read TGTGCCAGTAGCACTAATACCGACAGGGCAAACGAGCAGTTCTTC. The encoded protein is CASSTNTDRANEQFF.

This clone showed up just a few times. This chain uses TRBV28 with TRBJ1-2; 9 bases fit TRBD1. The CDR3 consists of 15 residues. The V segment lost 4 bases and the J segment 7 bases; nucleotides outside the gene matches: 10. Germline lookup yields CDR1 MDHEN and CDR2 SYDVKM. The CDR3 sequence is CASSSRQGGNRGYTF. DNA of the CDR3: TGTGCCAGCAGTTCCAGACAGGGGGGGAATCGTGGCTACACCTTC.

The V and J genes are TRBV7-9 and TRBJ2-1; 11 positions agree with TRBD2. With 0 bases clipped from V and 0 bases from J, the junction kept 1 base outside the gene matches. The CDR3 length is 17 residues. The germline V gene encodes CDR1 SEHNR and CDR2 FQNEAQ (reference sequence). CDR3 coding DNA: TGTGCCAGCAGCTTAGCTAGCGGGGGGGGCTCCTACAATGAGCAGTTCTTC. Its translation: CASSLASGGGSYNEQFF. The complete variable domain, with remaining parts taken from reference TRBV7-9 and TRBJ2-1, reads DTGVSQNPRHKITKRGQNVTFRCDPISEHNRLYWYRQTLGQGPEFLTYFQNEAQLEKSRLLSDRFSAERPKGSFSTLEIQRTEQGDSAMYLCASSLASGGGSYNEQFFGPGTRLTVL.

This rearrangement joins TRBV6-6 to TRBJ1-5; D remains unclear. Trimming took 3 bases from V and 0 from J, leaving 9 bases between them. The CDR3 extends over 15 amino acids. Germline CDR1 is MNHNY and CDR2 is SVGAGI (reference sequence). CDR3 nucleotide sequence: TGTGCCAGCAGTTATGCGAGGTATAGCAATCAGCCCCAGCATTTT. Translated, it gives CASSYARYSNQPQHF.

The genes are TRBV7-6 and TRBJ2-5; 9 bases are shared with TRBD2. The CDR3 length is 16 residues. V trimming: 0 bases; J trimming: 5 bases; junction bases outside the gene matches: 7. CDR1 is SGHVS, CDR2 FNYEAQ, per germline. In DNA form, the CDR3 reads TGTGCCAGCAGCTTAGCGGTTAGCGGGGGTGGGGAGACCCAGTACTTC. Protein sequence: CASSLAVSGGGETQYF. Filled out from reference TRBV7-6 and TRBJ2-5, the complete variable domain reads GAGVSQSPRYKVTKRGQDVALRCDPISGHVSLYWYRQALGQGPEFLTYFNYEAQQDKSGLPNDRFSAERPEGSISTLTIQRTEQRDSAMYRCASSLAVSGGGETQYFGPGTRLLVL.

This clone was detected only once. V and J are TRBV30 and TRBJ2-3; D possibly corresponds to TRBD2 (7 bases). V gave up 4 bases and J gave up 0 bases, with 14 bases separating them. This CDR3 region has 15 residues. CDR1 is GTSNPN and CDR2 is SVGIG in the germline V gene (reference sequence). CDR3 residues: CAWKIGGLSTDTQYF. The CDR3 DNA follows: TGTGCCTGGAAGATCGGGGGGCTCAGCACAGATACGCAGTATTTT. Based on the CDR3 plus reference TRBV30 and TRBJ2-3, the full variable domain is SQTIHQWPATLVQPVGSPLSLECTVEGTSNPNLYWYRQAAGRGLQLLFYSVGIGQISSEVPQNLSASRPQDRQFILSSKKLLLSDSGFYLCAWKIGGLSTDTQYFGPGTRLTVL.

The V call is TRBV6-5, the J call TRBJ2-1; 8 bases map to TRBD2. The CDR3 extends over 15 amino acids. CDR1 and CDR2 from the germline V gene are MNHEY and SVGAGI. V lost 3 bases and J lost 9; bases outside the gene matches: 10. The CDR3, as DNA: TGTGCCAGCAGTTATTCCCTCACTAGCGGAAGTGAGCAGTTCTTC. Protein: CASSYSLTSGSEQFF.

This clone was seen a single time. V usage is TRBV7-2 and J usage is TRBJ2-7, with 10 bases that match TRBD1. This CDR3 contains 14 residues. The germline V gene has CDR1 SGHTA and CDR2 FQGNSA. V lost 6 bases and J lost 7; bases outside the gene matches: 9. This chain's CDR3 is CASSWDRGSSEQYF. Here the CDR3 DNA reads TGTGCCAGCAGTTGGGACAGGGGATCTTCTGAGCAGTACTTC.

The V call is TRBV6-1, the J call TRBJ2-3; D is unresolved. CDR1 is MNHNS, CDR2 SASEGT, per germline. V dropped 5 bases and J dropped 4 bases, with 7 bases sitting between them. CDR3 length equals 12 residues. In DNA form, the CDR3 reads TGTGCCAGCAGTTTCAGCGCAGATACGCAGTATTTT. Translated, it gives CASSFSADTQYF.

This chain connects TRBV9 to TRBJ2-1; 10 bases agree with TRBD2. The CDR3 sequence is 14 residues long. Germline V gene lookup returns CDR1 SGDLS and CDR2 YYNGEE. The V gene end was trimmed by 4 bases and the J gene end by 9 bases; junction bases not matched to a gene: 7. This CDR3 reads CASSLAGVLGEQFF. CDR3 bases: TGTGCCAGCAGCCTAGCGGGAGTCTTAGGTGAGCAGTTCTTC.

The table lists this clone with a few counts. The chain is built from TRBV6-6 and TRBJ1-3, with a tentative D call TRBD1 (6 bases). V was shortened by 0 bases and J by 4 bases, with 13 bases between the two germline ends. Germline assignment: CDR1 MNHNY and CDR2 SVGAGI (reference sequence). This CDR3 comprises 16 residues. Here the CDR3 DNA reads TGTGCCAGCAGTTACTCGGCGGACAGCCGCGGAAACACCATATATTTT. Encoded protein: CASSYSADSRGNTIYF.

V usage is TRBV5-1 and J usage is TRBJ2-5; D is unresolved. CDR1 is SGHRS, CDR2 YFSETQ, per germline. The length of the CDR3 is 15 residues. Trimming removed 3 bases at V and 0 bases at J, with 12 bases between. In DNA, the CDR3 is TGCGCCAGCAGCTACTTTGAAGAGTACCAAGAGACCCAGTACTTC. It is translated as CASSYFEEYQETQYF.

V is TRBV18 and J is TRBJ2-7, with D perhaps matching TRBD1 (5 bases). The CDR3 is made up of 15 amino acids. Germline-derived CDR1 and CDR2 are KGHSH and LQKENI. Trimming pared 2 bases from V and 1 base from J, leaving 12 bases between. DNA of the CDR3: TGTGCCAGCTCACCAAGGGGTAAGGGATCCTACGAGCAGTACTTC. This encodes CASSPRGKGSYEQYF.

V usage is TRBV11-2 and J usage is TRBJ2-2, with a weak D call TRBD1 (6 bases). V dropped 4 bases and J dropped 3 bases, with 18 bases sitting between them. This CDR3 contains 17 residues. Looked up from germline, CDR1 is SGHAT and CDR2 is FQNNGV. CDR3 loop: CASSSSRAGVHTGELFF. CDR3 bases: TGTGCCAGCAGCTCCTCAAGGGCAGGGGTCCACACCGGGGAGCTGTTTTTT.

The chain uses TRBV7-4 and TRBJ2-5, with D perhaps TRBD2 (7 bases). Germline-derived CDR1 and CDR2 are SGHVT and SQSDAQ. V was trimmed by 7 bases and J by 4 bases, leaving 10 bases between them. The CDR3 consists of 12 residues. CDR3 coding DNA: TGTGCCAGCAAGGGGGGGGTAGAGACCCAGTACTTC. It translates to CASKGGVETQYF. The variable domain in full, completed from reference TRBV7-4 and TRBJ2-5, reads GAGVSQSPRYKVAKRGRDVALRCDSISGHVTLYWYRQTLGQGSEVLTYSQSDAQRDKSGRPSGRFSAERPERSVSTLKIQRTEQGDSAVYLCASKGGVETQYFGPGTRLLVL.

The V and J genes are TRBV6-5 and TRBJ2-7, with unresolved D. The germline V gene has CDR1 MNHEY and CDR2 SVGAGI. The CDR3 spans 14 residues. Trimming stripped 5 bases from V and 2 bases from J, with 13 bases between. The CDR3: CASSLGAGPYEQYF. CDR3 coding DNA: TGTGCCAGCAGTCTAGGAGCCGGCCCCTACGAGCAGTACTTC.

The V call is TRBV27, the J call TRBJ2-7, with TRBD2 identical over 7 bases. J lost 3 bases, V lost 4 bases, and 3 bases had no gene match. The germline CDR1 and CDR2 sequences are MNHEY and SMNVEV (reference sequence). CDR3 length equals 13 residues. The CDR3 sequence is CASSWGDYYEQYF. In DNA, the CDR3 is TGTGCCAGCAGTTGGGGGGACTACTACGAGCAGTACTTC.

In the case of this clone: Compared with germline, one end of the junction differs, possibly owing to a read error. V and J are TRBV30 and TRBJ2-3; 8 nucleotides align to TRBD2. The CDR3 has 12 amino acids. Germline V gene sequence: CDR1 GTSNPN, CDR2 SVGIG (reference sequence). CDR3 sequence: CAWSAGGDVEDF. CDR3 nucleotides: TGTGCCTGGAGTGCCGGGGGGGACGTGGAGGATTTT.

The chain has TRBV7-2 and TRBJ2-2, with no clear D. Germline values: CDR1 SGHTA, CDR2 FQGNSA. The CDR3 is 13 amino acids. V lost 8 bases and J 3 bases, leaving 10 bases between the germline ends. The CDR3 protein is CASLPGYTGELFF. The CDR3, as DNA: TGTGCCAGCCTACCGGGTTACACCGGGGAGCTGTTTTTT.

This rearrangement joins TRBV29-1 to TRBJ1-1, with 9 nucleotides matching TRBD1. The CDR3 has 14 amino acids. V was clipped by 4 bases and J by 3 bases; unmatched bases: 6. From germline, CDR1 is SQVTM and CDR2 ANQGSEA. The CDR3 DNA sequence: TGCAGCGTTGCCATGACAGGGGGAGACACTGAAGCTTTCTTT. Translated: CSVAMTGGDTEAFF.

In nucleotides, the CDR3 is TGTGCCAGCTCACCACCCGGGACTAGAATTCAGTACTTC. It codes for CASSPPGTRIQYF. The rearrangement uses TRBV18 and TRBJ2-7, with 8 bases fitting TRBD2. J was trimmed by 10 bases and V by 0 bases; bases with no gene match: 5. The CDR3 is 13 residues long. The germline gives CDR1 KGHSH, CDR2 LQKENI.